The 8 T cell receptor beta chains presented below share a single source sample, sequenced in a study of T-cell memory formation after mild COVID-19. TCRdb redid the calling of the 5' RACE reads with MiXCR, one entry per CDR3 protein. The sample has under 200,000 distinct CDR3 sequences; roughly 28% are singletons. The sample was PBMCs or a T cell subset sorted from them (not recorded which). All receptors come from an adult woman who had mild COVID-19 (a few samples of this study predate the infection). Cell type and time point are not known.

This clonotype was recorded at least ten times. The chain couples TRBV11-2 to TRBJ2-3; D is unresolved. The CDR3 is 12 residues long. The V gene's germline CDR1 is SGHAT and CDR2 FQNNGV. The germline V and J ends were trimmed by 6 bases and 3 bases, with 7 bases remaining between them. The CDR3 region has the DNA TGTGCCAGCAGTTACCATACAGATACGCAGTATTTT. Protein sequence: CASSYHTDTQYF.

The chain combines TRBV7-9 with TRBJ2-7; maybe TRBD1 (6 bases). Germline V gene data show CDR1 as SEHNR and CDR2 as FQNEAQ (reference sequence). Trimming cost V 5 bases and J 6 bases, with 11 bases left between them. The CDR3 has 12 residues. The chain's CDR3 is CASSRQGFEQYF. The CDR3, as DNA: TGTGCCAGCAGCCGTCAGGGGTTCGAGCAGTACTTC.

The chain links TRBV29-1 to TRBJ2-2, with D perhaps matching TRBD2 (6 bases). V was trimmed by 7 bases and J by 3 bases, leaving 12 bases between them. CDR3 size: 13 residues. Germline V gives CDR1 SQVTM, CDR2 ANQGSEA. CDR3 coding DNA: TGCAGCGGAGGAGGGCTGGACACCGGGGAGCTGTTTTTT. Its protein is CSGGGLDTGELFF.

The chain recombines TRBV14 with TRBJ2-5; 12 nucleotides line up with TRBD2. V shed 4 bases, J shed 4 bases, and the junction held 7 bases outside the gene matches. The CDR3 totals 16 residues. CDR1 and CDR2 (germline): SGHDN, FVKESK. The CDR3 loop reads CASSRNQLAGGETQYF. DNA of the CDR3: TGTGCCAGCAGCCGGAATCAACTAGCGGGGGGAGAGACCCAGTACTTC.

The rearrangement joins TRBV7-8 to TRBJ2-1, with TRBD1 identical over 7 bases. Germline V gene sequence: CDR1 SGHVS, CDR2 FQNEAQ. The V and J ends lost 3 bases and 7 bases, in that order; junction bases with no gene match: 9. The CDR3 is 15 residues long. The CDR3 reads CASSFGTAERNEQFF. The CDR3 nucleotides read TGTGCCAGCAGCTTCGGGACAGCCGAGAGGAATGAGCAGTTCTTC.

V gene TRBV7-2 combines with J gene TRBJ2-3; TRBD2 agrees at 12 bases. The CDR3 is made up of 16 amino acids. The trim removed 7 bases at V and 3 bases at J, leaving 8 bases unmatched. Per the germline V gene, CDR1 is SGHTA and CDR2 is FQGNSA. The CDR3 protein is CASNLAGGPGTDTQYF. In nucleotides, the CDR3 is TGTGCCAGCAACCTAGCGGGAGGGCCGGGGACAGATACGCAGTATTTT.

The table lists this clonotype with a few counts. The chain employs TRBV6-2 or TRBV6-3 and TRBJ2-7; 7 positions agree with TRBD2. The CDR3 runs 14 residues. Germline V gene sequence: CDR1 MNHEY, CDR2 SVGEGT. Germline trimming cut 2 bases from V and 1 base from J; bases unmatched to any gene: 2. The CDR3 coding sequence is TGTGCCAGCAGTTACGCGGGGGTATCCTACGAGCAGTACTTC. This translates into CASSYAGVSYEQYF.

This clonotype was seen a handful of times. The chain recombines TRBV20-1 with TRBJ1-2; 8 positions match TRBD1. CDR1 is DFQATT and CDR2 is SNEGSKA in the germline V gene (reference sequence). The ends lost 5 bases at V and 8 bases at J; junction bases unmatched: 10. The CDR3 totals 13 residues. The CDR3 protein is CSAPSTGAGGYTF. Written as DNA, the CDR3 is TGCAGTGCTCCGTCGACAGGGGCGGGCGGCTACACCTTC.